These T cell receptor beta chains were read from a single sample in a study of identical twins. TCRdb reprocessed the 5' RACE reads via MiXCR and lists one record per CDR3 protein. The sample has around 960,000 distinct CDR3 sequences, roughly an eighth seen once. The sample was also reused in another study, on yellow fever vaccine responses in identical twins.

Sequencing was done on a sample of PBMCs. These receptors originate from a woman aged 18-29 years in good health. Both conserved end residues are part of each CDR3. A D gene is named only where the DNA matches it firmly. The size field is filled for only some rows; it gives once, few, many or a size class.

CDR3 DNA	CDR3 protein	J gene	D gene	clone size	V gene
TGCGCCAGCAGCTTGGGAACCCGGACGGAATCCTACGAGCAGTACTTC	CASSLGTRTESYEQYF	TRBJ2-7	.	once	TRBV5-1
TGCGCCAGCAGCTTGGGTTCGGTGGCGGAGCAAACCTCCTACGAGCAGTACTTC	CASSLGSVAEQTSYEQYF	TRBJ2-7	.	.	TRBV5-1
TGTGCCATCAGGGAAACCAGACAGGGGAGGAACACTGAAGCTTTCTTT	CAIRETRQGRNTEAFF	TRBJ1-1	TRBD1	many	TRBV10-3
TGTGCCAGCTCACGGGTGACAGCCCTGAACACTGAAGCTTTCTTT	CASSRVTALNTEAFF	TRBJ1-1	.	few	TRBV18
TGCAGCGTTAGCTGGGGGCAAGCTGAAGCTTTCTTT	CSVSWGQAEAFF	TRBJ1-1	.	.	TRBV29-1
TGCAGCGTTGAAGCCCGGGACAAAGAAAATGGAAACTATGGCTACACCTTC	CSVEARDKENGNYGYTF	TRBJ1-2	.	.	TRBV29-1
TGCGCCACCCTGTGGGGGGAACTAGCGGGACGGGAGACCCAGTACTTC	CATLWGELAGRETQYF	TRBJ2-5	TRBD2	.	TRBV10-2
TGTGCCAGCAGCCCGACAGAATCCATGAACACTGAAGCTTTCTTT	CASSPTESMNTEAFF	TRBJ1-1	.	.	TRBV7-8
TGTGCCAGCAGTGAAGGCGGACTAGCGACAGATACGCAGTATTTT	CASSEGGLATDTQYF	TRBJ2-3	TRBD2	few	TRBV2
TGTGCCAGCAGTCTGAGGGAGAACTATGGCTACACCTTC	CASSLRENYGYTF	TRBJ1-2	.	few	TRBV12-3/TRBV12-4
TGTGCCAGCAGCTTAGCGTTGGGTTTGGACACTGAAGCTTTCTTT	CASSLALGLDTEAFF	TRBJ1-1	.	few	TRBV7-9
TGTGCCAGCAGATCAGACAGGACTAGCGGGATCGGGGAGCTGTTTTTT	CASRSDRTSGIGELFF	TRBJ2-2	TRBD2	many	TRBV5-5
TGTGCCACCTCCCGAGCCCCATCCTACAATGAGCAGTTCTTC	CATSRAPSYNEQFF	TRBJ2-1	.	few	TRBV7-2
TGTGCCAGCAGTTCGGCCCTAGCGGGAGGGCCCTACAATGAGCAGTTCTTC	CASSSALAGGPYNEQFF	TRBJ2-1	TRBD2	many	TRBV12-3/TRBV12-4
TGTGCCAGCAGGGTCCGCCCGGGGCTCAAGACTGAAGCTTTCTTT	CASRVRPGLKTEAFF	TRBJ1-1	.	.	TRBV6-1
TGCGCCAGCAGCCTAGGAGGGGCTTTCGGCGGGGATGAGCAGTTCTTC	CASSLGGAFGGDEQFF	TRBJ2-1	.	.	TRBV5-1
TGTGCCAGCTCACCAGACACGACCCTCCACTTT	CASSPDTTLHF	TRBJ1-6	.	many	TRBV18
TGTGCCAGCAGTTTGAATGGGGTCTCTAGCGAGCAGTACTTC	CASSLNGVSSEQYF	TRBJ2-7	.	.	TRBV28
TGTGCCAGCAGTGAAGCGTTGGAGGGACGCGGGGGTGAGTTCTTC	CASSEALEGRGGEFF	TRBJ2-1	TRBD2	few	TRBV2
TGTGCCAGCAGCGCCTTGGCCGGGGGTTTCACTGAAGCTTTCTTT	CASSALAGGFTEAFF	TRBJ1-1	.	many	TRBV11-2
TGTGCCAGCAGTTACATCGGGGCCGGGGAGCTGTTTTTT	CASSYIGAGELFF	TRBJ2-2	.	.	TRBV6-2/TRBV6-3
TGCAGTGTTACCGCAGTAGAGAAGGCTTTCTTT	CSVTAVEKAFF	TRBJ1-1	.	many	TRBV20-1
TGTGCCAGCAGTTTAGAGGGCACCTACGAGCAGTACTTC	CASSLEGTYEQYF	TRBJ2-7	.	.	TRBV12-3/TRBV12-4
TGTGCCAGCAGCACTAGGGTACTGAATGCGACTTTCTTT	CASSTRVLNATFF	TRBJ1-1	.	few	TRBV12-3/TRBV12-4
TGCAGCGTGAGATTCCGGGACCACTACAATGAGCAGTTCTTC	CSVRFRDHYNEQFF	TRBJ2-1	.	.	TRBV29-1
TGTGCCAGCAGTTTGGGGGTTGCCAAAAACATTCAGTACTTC	CASSLGVAKNIQYF	TRBJ2-4	.	many	TRBV12-3/TRBV12-4
TGTGCCAGCAAGGGTAGCCTCGAGACCCAGTACTTC	CASKGSLETQYF	TRBJ2-5	.	.	TRBV2
TGCGCCAGCAGCTCCGGGACTAGCGGGGGGTCTCGTCACAATGAGCAGTTCTTC	CASSSGTSGGSRHNEQFF	TRBJ2-1	TRBD2	many	TRBV5-1
TGTGCCAGCAGTGAACTGGGGGTAACTGAAGCTTTCTTT	CASSELGVTEAFF	TRBJ1-1	.	few	TRBV6-1
TGCGCCAGCAACACTCAACCGGGACAGTCCACCGGGGAGCTGTTTTTT	CASNTQPGQSTGELFF	TRBJ2-2	TRBD1	.	TRBV5-1
TGTGCCAGCAGTTTGGACGGGAGGGCCCACAATGAGCAGTTCTTC	CASSLDGRAHNEQFF	TRBJ2-1	TRBD2	few	TRBV12-3/TRBV12-4
TGCGCCAGCAGTCGACTAGCGTCTAACACCGGGGAGCTGTTTTTT	CASSRLASNTGELFF	TRBJ2-2	TRBD2	many	TRBV5-1
TGCAGCGTTGCAAGTGCGGGAGGGAAAAACATTCAGTACTTC	CSVASAGGKNIQYF	TRBJ2-4	TRBD2	few	TRBV29-1
TGCAGCGTCGCCGCTAGCGGGAGGGCCTGGGAGACCCAGTACTTC	CSVAASGRAWETQYF	TRBJ2-5	TRBD2	many	TRBV29-1
TGTGCCAGCAGGGCCATGAAATCTGGGACAGGGGGGTACGAGCAGTACTTC	CASRAMKSGTGGYEQYF	TRBJ2-7	TRBD1	few	TRBV11-2
TGTGCCAGCAGACCGGGGAGTTCCAATGAGCAGTTCTTC	CASRPGSSNEQFF	TRBJ2-1	.	few	TRBV6-1
TGTGCCAGCAGTGAAGCTTCAGCTAATCAGCCCCAGCATTTT	CASSEASANQPQHF	TRBJ1-5	.	.	TRBV2
TGTGCCAGCAGCCAAGCATACAGGGGTAGCTCCTACGAGCAGTACTTC	CASSQAYRGSSYEQYF	TRBJ2-7	TRBD1	.	TRBV3-1
TGTGCCAGCAGCCCGAGGGGCCAAGAGACCCAGTACTTC	CASSPRGQETQYF	TRBJ2-5	.	many	TRBV4-1
TGCGCCAGCAGCCATGACAGGGGGCGTTCTAACACTGAAGCTTTCTTT	CASSHDRGRSNTEAFF	TRBJ1-1	TRBD1	few	TRBV5-1